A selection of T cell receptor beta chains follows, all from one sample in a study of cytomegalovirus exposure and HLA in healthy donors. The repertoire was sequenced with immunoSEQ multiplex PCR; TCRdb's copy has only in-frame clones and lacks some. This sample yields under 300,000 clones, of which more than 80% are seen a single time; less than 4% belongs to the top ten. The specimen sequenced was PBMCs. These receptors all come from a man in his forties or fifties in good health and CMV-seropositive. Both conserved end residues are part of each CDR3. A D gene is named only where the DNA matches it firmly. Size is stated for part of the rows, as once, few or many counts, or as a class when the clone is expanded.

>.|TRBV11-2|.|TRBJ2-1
TGTGCCAGCAGCTCAACTACTCTTCCCCTCTACAATGAGCAGTTCTTC
CASSSTTLPLYNEQFF
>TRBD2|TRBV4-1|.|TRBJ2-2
TGCGCCAGCAGCCGAGGGGGACTAGCGGGAGTTGGTACCGGGGAGCTGTTTTTT
CASSRGGLAGVGTGELFF
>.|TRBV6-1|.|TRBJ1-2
TGTGCCAGCAGTGAATTCTCGGGGGGAACAAAGGGCTATGGCTACACCTTC
CASSEFSGGTKGYGYTF
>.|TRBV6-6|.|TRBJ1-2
TGTGCCAGCAGCCGAGAGTATGGCTACACCTTC
CASSREYGYTF
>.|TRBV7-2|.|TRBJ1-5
TGTGCCAGCAGTATAGGGACAATTTATAGCAATCAGCCCCAGCATTTT
CASSIGTIYSNQPQHF
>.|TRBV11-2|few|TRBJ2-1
TGTGCCAGCAGCTCTTTTGTTGGGCCCTACAATGAGCAGTTCTTC
CASSSFVGPYNEQFF
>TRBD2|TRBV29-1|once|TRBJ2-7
TGCAGCGTTATGACTAGCGGGAGGGCCTACGAGCAGTACTTC
CSVMTSGRAYEQYF
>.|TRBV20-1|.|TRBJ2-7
TGCAGTGCTAGGGGAGACTACGAGCAGTACTTC
CSARGDYEQYF
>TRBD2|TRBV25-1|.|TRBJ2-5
TGTGCCAGCAGTGAAGGAGTCGGGACTAGCGTATCAGAGACCCAGTACTTC
CASSEGVGTSVSETQYF
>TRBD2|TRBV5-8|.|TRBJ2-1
TGTGCCAGCAGTAGGACTAGCGGGAGGGCCTATGAGCAGTTCTTC
CASSRTSGRAYEQFF
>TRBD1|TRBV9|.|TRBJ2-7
TGTGCCAGCAGCGTAGCCCCCGGGACAGAGTACGAGCAGTACTTC
CASSVAPGTEYEQYF
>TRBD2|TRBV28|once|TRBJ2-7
TGTGCCAGCAGTTTAGCGGGAGGGCCGTTCTCCGAGCAGTACTTC
CASSLAGGPFSEQYF
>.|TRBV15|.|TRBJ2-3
TGTGCCACCAGCAGAGGAGCCACCACAGATACGCAGTATTTT
CATSRGATTDTQYF
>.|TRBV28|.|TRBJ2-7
TGTGCCAGCAGCCTCGGCGGACAGCCCTACGAGCAGTACTTC
CASSLGGQPYEQYF
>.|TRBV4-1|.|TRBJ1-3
TGCGCCAGCAGCCAAGACACGCAGTGGAACACCATATATTTT
CASSQDTQWNTIYF
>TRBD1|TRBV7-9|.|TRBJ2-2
TGTGCCAGCGGCGGGACAGGGTTCACCGGGGAGCTGTTTTTT
CASGGTGFTGELFF
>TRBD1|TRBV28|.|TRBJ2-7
TGTGCCAGCAGATCAAGACAGGGTAAGGACTACGAGCAGTACTTC
CASRSRQGKDYEQYF
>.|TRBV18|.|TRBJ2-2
TGTGCCAGCTCACCACAAGCAGGGGACACCGGGGAGCTGTTTTTT
CASSPQAGDTGELFF
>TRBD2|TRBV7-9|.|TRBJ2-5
TGTGCCAGCAGCTTAGCCTCTACGGGGGGAGAGACCCAGTACTTC
CASSLASTGGETQYF
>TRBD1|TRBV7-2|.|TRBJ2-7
TGTGCCAGCAGCAGAATCGGGACAGGACAAAGGTGGTACGAGCAGTACTTC
CASSRIGTGQRWYEQYF
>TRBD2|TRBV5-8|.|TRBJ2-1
TGTGCCAGCAGCTGGCCCCTCCGACTAGCGGGGTCCAATGAGCAGTTCTTC
CASSWPLRLAGSNEQFF
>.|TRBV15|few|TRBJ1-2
TGTGCCACCAGCACCAGTAACTATGGCTACACCTTC
CATSTSNYGYTF
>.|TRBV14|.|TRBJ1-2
TGTGCCAGCAGCCAAGGAGGAACTCATAGCTCAAAAGGCTACACCTTC
CASSQGGTHSSKGYTF
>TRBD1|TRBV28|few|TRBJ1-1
TGTGCCAGCAGGACAGGGGCTGGGACTGAAGCTTTCTTT
CASRTGAGTEAFF
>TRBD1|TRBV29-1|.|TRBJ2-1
TGCAGCGTAAACAGGGGGGAATACAATGAGCAGTTCTTC
CSVNRGEYNEQFF
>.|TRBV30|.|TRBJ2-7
TGTGCCTGGAGTGTCTCCTACGAGCAGTACTTC
CAWSVSYEQYF
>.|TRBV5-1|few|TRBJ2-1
TGCGCCAGCGGGAGGTCCCCAGACAATGAGCAGTTCTTC
CASGRSPDNEQFF
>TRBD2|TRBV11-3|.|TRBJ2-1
TGTGCCAGCAGCGTACTAGCGGGGGGGGAGCAGTTCTTC
CASSVLAGGEQFF
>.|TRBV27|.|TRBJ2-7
TGTGCCAGCAGTTTTGTGTCGGGAATAGCCTTCTACGAGCAGTACTTC
CASSFVSGIAFYEQYF
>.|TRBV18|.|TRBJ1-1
TGTGCCAGCTCACCGAAAGATGAGGCGAACACTGAAGCTTTCTTT
CASSPKDEANTEAFF
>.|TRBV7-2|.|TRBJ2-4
TGTGCCAGCAGCTTTCGTGTTCTAGCCAAAAACATTCAGTACTTC
CASSFRVLAKNIQYF
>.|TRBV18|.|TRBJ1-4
TGTGCCAGCTCACCACGTCAGGGGACTAATGAAAAACTGTTTTTT
CASSPRQGTNEKLFF
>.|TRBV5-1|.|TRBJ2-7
TGCGCCAGCAGCATAACTCCGGGACTCAGCTCCTACGAGCAGTACTTC
CASSITPGLSSYEQYF
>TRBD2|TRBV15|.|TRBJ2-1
TGTGCCACCAGCGTCACATTGGGGGGTACTAGCGGGAGTATTCATGAGCAGTTCTTC
CATSVTLGGTSGSIHEQFF
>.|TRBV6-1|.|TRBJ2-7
TGTGCCAGCAGCCACAGTTCCTACGAGCAGTACTTC
CASSHSSYEQYF
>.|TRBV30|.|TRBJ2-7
TGTGCCTGGGCCAGGGAATACGAGCAGTACTTC
CAWAREYEQYF
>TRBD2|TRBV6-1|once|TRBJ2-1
TGTGCCAGCAGTGAAGCCCTAGCGGGCCACAATGAGCAGTTCTTC
CASSEALAGHNEQFF
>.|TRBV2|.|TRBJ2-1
TGTGCCAGCAGGCCCTGGCAGGAGGCACACAATGAGCAGTTCTTC
CASRPWQEAHNEQFF
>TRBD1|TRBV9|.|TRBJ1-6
TGTGCCAGCAGCGTAGCCGGGACAGGGTATTCACCCCTCCACTTT
CASSVAGTGYSPLHF
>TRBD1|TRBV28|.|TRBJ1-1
TGTGCCAGCAGTTTATCGGGACAGGGTGTAACTGAAGCTTTCTTT
CASSLSGQGVTEAFF
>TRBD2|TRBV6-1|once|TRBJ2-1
TGTGCCAGCAGCGAAAGAGACGGACTAGCCTCCCACAATGAGCAGTTCTTC
CASSERDGLASHNEQFF
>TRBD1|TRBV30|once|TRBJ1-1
TGTGCCTGGAATAGACAGGGAACGAACACTGAAGCTTTCTTT
CAWNRQGTNTEAFF
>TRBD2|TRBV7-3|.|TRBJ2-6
TGTGCCAGCAGCCCCCAGGCGGGGGTAGGGGCCAACGTCCTGACTTTC
CASSPQAGVGANVLTF
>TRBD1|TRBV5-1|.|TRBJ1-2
TGCGCCAGCAGCCAACAGGGGGCGACGGGCTACACCTTC
CASSQQGATGYTF
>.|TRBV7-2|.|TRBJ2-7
TGTGCCAGCAGCCCTGGGGGGGCAGCCTACGAGCAGTACTTC
CASSPGGAAYEQYF
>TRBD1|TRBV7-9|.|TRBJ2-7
TGTGCCAGCAGCAGCCGGACAGGGGGCGACGAGCAGTACTTC
CASSSRTGGDEQYF
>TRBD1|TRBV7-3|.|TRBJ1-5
TGTGCCAGCAGCCATCAGGGGGCGGGACAGCCCCAGCATTTT
CASSHQGAGQPQHF
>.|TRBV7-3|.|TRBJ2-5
TGTGCCAGCAGCTTAGGGACTGGGGGCCAAGAGACCCAGTACTTC
CASSLGTGGQETQYF
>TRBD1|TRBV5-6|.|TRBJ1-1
TGTGCCAGCAGCCGGACAGGGGTACGGACTGAAGCTTTCTTT
CASSRTGVRTEAFF
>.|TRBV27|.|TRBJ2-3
TGTGCCAGCAGCACAAAAAGACGTGGAGCCCCCGGGGTCCGCACAGATACGCAGTATTTT
CASSTKRRGAPGVRTDTQYF
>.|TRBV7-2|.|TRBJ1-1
TGTGCCAGCAGCTTAGTGCCGCAGGGGATGAACACTGAAGCTTTCTTT
CASSLVPQGMNTEAFF
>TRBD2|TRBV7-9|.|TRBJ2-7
TGTTCCAGCAGCTACGGGACTAGCGGGTGGGGGGCCTACGAGCAGTACTTC
CSSSYGTSGWGAYEQYF
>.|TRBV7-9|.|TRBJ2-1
TGTGCCAGCAGCAAGGACAGCCACAATGAGCAGTTCTTC
CASSKDSHNEQFF
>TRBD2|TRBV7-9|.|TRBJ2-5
TGTGCCAGCAGCCAGGGACTAGCAGGCTCCGAGACCCAGTACTTC
CASSQGLAGSETQYF